This T cell receptor (beta chain) was captured by sequencing in a study of CD8 T cells in Susac syndrome. The CDR3 runs to 14 residues. Germline V gives CDR1 SGHKS, CDR2 YYEKEE (reference sequence). The J segment lost 5 bases and the V segment lost 4 bases, leaving 7 bases of the junction unmatched. Random hexamers were used to reverse transcribe an amount of about 0.5 to 1 ug RNA. immunoSEQ multiplex PCR amplified TCR beta CDR3 across 54 Vbeta, 13 Jbeta. TCRdb re-analysed the immunoSEQ multiplex PCR reads in MiXCR, keeping a single row per CDR3 protein. The table shows 250,000 to 300,000 distinct CDR3 sequences, with roughly 84% occurring only once. The patients serving as multiple sclerosis controls were treatment-naive. They had stable or active relapsing-remitting disease and fulfilled revised McDonald criteria.

The receptor was isolated from a human donor with multiple sclerosis. The V call is TRBV5-5, the J call TRBJ2-5, with 8 bases lining up with TRBD1. Material for sequencing was CD8+ T cells from PBMCs. The CDR3 coding sequence is TGTGCCAGCAGCCAACGGACAGGGAAGGAGACCCAGTACTTC. This sequence encodes CASSQRTGKETQYF.